A single sample gave rise to the 14 T cell receptor beta chains below, sequenced in a study of long-term antiretroviral therapy in people with HIV. Version v3.0 of the immunoSEQ assay ran at survey level. TCRdb keeps only in-frame clones here, not all; method: immunoSEQ multiplex PCR. The sample lists tens of thousands of clones; less than 95% were seen once. The sample was unsorted PBMCs, taken 9.2 years after starting antiretroviral therapy. The receptors shown here come from a man in his thirties or forties with HIV.

V is TRBV11-1 and J is TRBJ2-1; possibly TRBD1 or TRBD2 for D (6 bases each). The CDR3 runs to 16 residues. V was cut by 5 bases and J by 0 bases, with 14 bases left in between. CDR1 and CDR2 (germline): SGHAT, FQDESV (reference sequence). CDR3 region: CASSQGRGLSYNEQFF. In DNA, the CDR3 is TGTGCCAGCAGCCAGGGGCGGGGCCTCTCCTACAATGAGCAGTTCTTC.

CDR3 nucleotides: TGTGCCAGCAGCCCCTTCTTGGAGGGGGAGGGAGCTTTCTTT. Translation: CASSPFLEGEGAFF. The chain employs TRBV7-6 and TRBJ1-1; D perhaps matches TRBD1 (6 bases). The V end lost 5 bases, the J end lost 10 bases, and 20 bases lay between the germline ends. CDR1 and CDR2 from the germline V gene are SGHVS and FNYEAQ. The CDR3 spans 14 residues.

The chain joins TRBV2 to TRBJ2-3, with 8 bases aligning to TRBD2. After removal of 6 bases from V and 2 bases from J, the junction contained 13 bases not matched to a gene. This CDR3 comprises 17 residues. Germline CDR1 reads SNHLY; CDR2 reads FYNNEI. CDR3 sequence: CASRDPGGPGHTDTQYF. Here the CDR3 DNA reads TGTGCCAGCAGGGATCCGGGGGGGCCGGGGCACACAGATACGCAGTATTTT.

V gene TRBV7-2 combines with J gene TRBJ2-3; D possibly uses TRBD1 or TRBD2 (6 bases each). Trimming took off 0 bases at V and 5 bases at J, with 12 bases between the two ends. Germline V gives CDR1 SGHTA, CDR2 FQGNSA. The CDR3 runs to 15 residues. CDR3 in amino acids: CASSLAGGGIDTQYF. CDR3 bases: TGTGCCAGCAGCTTAGCCGGGGGCGGTATAGATACGCAGTATTTT.

The CDR3 reads CASSLGQDITEAFF. The CDR3, as DNA: TGTGCCAGCAGTTTGGGTCAGGATATCACTGAAGCTTTCTTT. This rearrangement joins TRBV28 to TRBJ1-1; no clear D. V lost 3 bases, J lost 4 bases, and 12 bases lay in between. The CDR3 has 14 residues. Germline V CDR1 and CDR2: MDHEN, SYDVKM.

The chain links TRBV4-1 to TRBJ2-5; D remains unclear. From germline, CDR1 is MGHRA and CDR2 YSYEKL. The CDR3 sequence is 12 residues long. With 4 bases removed from V and 4 bases from J, the gap between germline ends came to 7 bases. Here the CDR3 DNA reads TGCGCCAGCAGCCCATCGGGAGAGACCCAGTACTTC. Amino acids: CASSPSGETQYF.

This rearrangement joins TRBV28 to TRBJ1-5; the D gene is possibly TRBD1 (5 bases). CDR3 length: 16 residues. Germline V gene sequence: CDR1 MDHEN, CDR2 SYDVKM. V shed 2 bases and J shed 0 bases, with 11 bases lying between them. CDR3 DNA: TGTGCCAGCAGTTTAAGGAGGGGTTTTAGCAATCAGCCCCAGCATTTT. Translation: CASSLRRGFSNQPQHF.

The chain couples TRBV7-8 to TRBJ1-1, with TRBD1 as a possible D gene (5 bases). Germline values: CDR1 SGHVS, CDR2 FQNEAQ. V was clipped by 4 bases and J by 2 bases, with 17 bases between them. CDR3 length: 16 residues. The CDR3 nucleotides are TGTGCCAGCAGCTCGACGCCGGGGCAGGATAACACTGAAGCTTTCTTT. Protein sequence: CASSSTPGQDNTEAFF.

The CDR3 reads CASRKGQGATGNTIYF. CDR3 sequence (DNA): TGCGCCAGCAGGAAAGGACAGGGCGCGACTGGAAACACCATATATTTT. V gene TRBV5-1 combines with J gene TRBJ1-3, with 8 bases fitting TRBD1. CDR3 length equals 16 residues. The germline V gene encodes CDR1 SGHRS and CDR2 YFSETQ. V was pared by 5 bases and J by 2 bases, with 9 bases of the junction left unmatched.

This chain uses TRBV28 with TRBJ1-2; no definite D call. V gave up 7 bases and J gave up 4 bases, with 7 bases separating them. There are 11 residues in the CDR3. CDR1 is MDHEN, CDR2 SYDVKM, per germline. The CDR3, as DNA: TGTGCCAGCACGTCCCTCTATGGCTACACCTTC. Its translation is CASTSLYGYTF.

This clone was found a few times. V is TRBV5-1 and J is TRBJ2-5; TRBD1 aligns across 7 bases. The germline V gene encodes CDR1 SGHRS and CDR2 YFSETQ. The CDR3 is 13 residues long. J gave up 14 bases and V 4 bases, and 14 bases lay outside the gene matches. DNA of the CDR3: TGCGCCAGCAGCCCTATAACCTCACAGGGGCTTTACTTC. Translated, it gives CASSPITSQGLYF. Full variable domain (remainder filled in from reference TRBV5-1 and TRBJ2-5): KAGVTQTPRYLIKTRGQQVTLSCSPISGHRSVSWYQQTPGQGLQFLFEYFSETQRNKGNFPGRFSGRQFSNSRSEMNVSTLELGDSALYLCASSPITSQGLYFGPGTRLLVL.

The chain joins TRBV6-1 to TRBJ2-7; 7 bases align to TRBD1. Germline V gives CDR1 MNHNS, CDR2 SASEGT. The ends lost 5 bases at V and 0 bases at J; junction bases unmatched: 7. The length of the CDR3 is 15 residues. CDR3 bases: TGTGCCAGCAGTTTGGAACAGGGGAGCTCCTACGAGCAGTACGTC. As protein: CASSLEQGSSYEQYV.

The gene calls are TRBV7-9 and TRBJ1-2, with D tentatively TRBD1 (6 bases). The germline V gene has CDR1 SEHNR and CDR2 FQNEAQ (reference sequence). CDR3 length: 13 residues. Trimming pared 1 base from V and 9 bases from J, leaving 12 bases between. CDR3 in amino acids: CASSLDREVSYTF. CDR3 in DNA: TGTGCCAGCAGCTTAGACAGGGAGGTTAGCTACACCTTC.

The chain is built from TRBV5-6 and TRBJ2-7, with D perhaps being TRBD1 or TRBD2 (7 bases each). The V gene's germline CDR1 is SGHDT and CDR2 YYEEEE. Between the trimmed V and J ends, which lost 4 bases and 3 bases, there was a span of 14 bases. This CDR3 region has 14 residues. The CDR3: CASSLSGGDYEQYV. The CDR3 coding sequence is TGTGCCAGCAGCCTATCAGGGGGGGACTACGAGCAGTACGTC.